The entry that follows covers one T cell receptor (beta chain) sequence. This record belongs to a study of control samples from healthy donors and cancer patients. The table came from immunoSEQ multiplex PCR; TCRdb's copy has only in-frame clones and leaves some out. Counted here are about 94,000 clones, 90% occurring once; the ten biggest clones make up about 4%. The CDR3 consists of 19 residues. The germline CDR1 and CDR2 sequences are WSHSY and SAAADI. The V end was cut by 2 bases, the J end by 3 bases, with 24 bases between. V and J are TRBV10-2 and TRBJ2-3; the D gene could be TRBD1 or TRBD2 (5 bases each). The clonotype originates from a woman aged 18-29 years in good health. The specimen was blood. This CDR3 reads CASSESSLGTRERTDTQYF. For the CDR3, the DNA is TGCGCCAGCAGTGAGAGCTCCCTTGGGACGAGGGAGAGGACAGATACGCAGTATTTT.